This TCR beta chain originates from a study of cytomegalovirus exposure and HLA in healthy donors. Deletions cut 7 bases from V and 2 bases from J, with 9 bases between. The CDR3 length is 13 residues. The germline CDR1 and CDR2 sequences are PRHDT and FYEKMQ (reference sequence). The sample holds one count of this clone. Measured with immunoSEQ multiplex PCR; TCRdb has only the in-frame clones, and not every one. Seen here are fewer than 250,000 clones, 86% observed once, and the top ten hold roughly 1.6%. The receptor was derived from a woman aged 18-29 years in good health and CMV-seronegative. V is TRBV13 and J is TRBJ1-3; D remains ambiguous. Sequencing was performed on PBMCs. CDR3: CASTLDTGNTIYF. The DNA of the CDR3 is TGTGCCAGCACCCTCGACACTGGAAACACCATATATTTT. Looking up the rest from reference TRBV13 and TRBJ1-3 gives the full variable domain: AAGVIQSPRHLIKEKRETATLKCYPIPRHDTVYWYQQGPGQDPQFLISFYEKMQSDKGSIPDRFSAQQFSDYHSELNMSSLELGDSALYFCASTLDTGNTIYFGEGSWLTVV.